The table lists the clone carrying this TCR beta chain with many counts. Antigen specificity is unknown. This sample is part of a study of glioma-infiltrating T cells. The length of the CDR3 is 13 residues. V lost 3 bases to trimming and J lost 6 bases, with 11 bases between them. CDR1 and CDR2 (germline): DFQATT, SNEGSKA (reference sequence). Using RNA template, CDR3s of TCR alpha and beta were amplified with iRepertoire arm-PCR. One-step reverse transcription and amplification started from approximately 100-400 ng of tissue mRNA or PBMC total RNA. TCRdb itself ran the multiplex PCR reads through MiXCR, one entry per CDR3 protein. The sample consists of 20,000 to 25,000 distinct CDR3 sequences, around 23% of them appearing once. Overall study results and limits: Above-expected tissue-blood divergence occurred in all gliomas, most in low-grade ones. Only very few CDR3 sequences appeared in both tissue and blood.

The origin of this receptor is a human donor with low-grade glioma or glioblastoma, undergoing nonglioma brain surgery, or in good health (not recorded which). The J gene is TRBJ1-4, the V gene TRBV20-1, with D unresolved. The material sequenced was glioma tissue, nonneoplastic brain tissue, or PBMCs (not recorded which). Here the CDR3 reads CSASGRVDEKLFF. The DNA for the CDR3 is TGCAGTGCTAGTGGTAGGGTTGATGAAAAACTGTTTTTT.